Listed below are T cell receptor beta chains from one sample, sequenced in a study of quantifying T cell responses using KT2 cells. TCRdb fed the UMI-ligation and nested PCR reads into MiXCR, producing one record per CDR3 protein. The repertoire holds about 50,000 distinct CDR3 sequences, with more than 9% as singletons. The sample was PBMCs spiked with cells of the T cell clone KT2. The source is a human donor. The CDR3 runs from the conserved cysteine through the conserved F or W. A D gene is named only where the DNA matches it firmly. The size field is filled for only some rows; it gives once, few, many or a size class.

>TRBJ1-1|TRBV27|many|-
CASSSLPQNTEAFF
TGTGCCAGCAGTTCCCTCCCCCAGAACACTGAAGCTTTCTTT
>TRBJ1-5|TRBV10-2|many|-
CASSEVRGVSNQPQHF
TGCGCCAGCAGTGAGGTTAGGGGCGTTAGCAATCAGCCCCAGCATTTT
>TRBJ1-2|TRBV7-8|-|TRBD1
CASSLIDRTGEGYTF
TGTGCCAGCAGCTTAATAGATAGGACAGGGGAAGGCTACACCTTC
>TRBJ1-1|TRBV7-3|few|-
CASSLLRDTEAFF
TGTGCCAGCAGCTTACTGAGGGACACTGAAGCTTTCTTT
>TRBJ2-3|TRBV4-3|-|-
CASSQNRASTDTQYF
TGCGCCAGCAGCCAAAACAGGGCAAGCACAGATACGCAGTATTTT
>TRBJ2-3|TRBV7-2|many|TRBD2
CASSPRLAGSTDTQYF
TGTGCCAGCAGCCCTCGACTAGCGGGAAGCACAGATACGCAGTATTTT
>TRBJ1-6|TRBV4-1|many|-
CASSQETGQKNSPLHF
TGCGCCAGCAGCCAAGAAACCGGACAGAAAAATTCACCCCTCCACTTT
>TRBJ2-6|TRBV7-2|many|-
CASSLVFSVGANVLTF
TGTGCCAGCAGCTTAGTCTTCTCGGTTGGGGCCAACGTCCTGACTTTC
>TRBJ2-1|TRBV6-5|few|TRBD2
CASKGLAGGQGYNEQFF
TGTGCCAGCAAAGGACTAGCGGGGGGGCAAGGGTACAATGAGCAGTTCTTC
>TRBJ2-3|TRBV24-1|few|-
CATSEIYTDTQYF
TGTGCCACCAGTGAAATTTACACAGATACGCAGTATTTT
>TRBJ2-1|TRBV5-6|-|-
CASSLEGMRLGTNEQFF
TGTGCCAGCAGCTTGGAAGGTATGAGACTAGGGACTAATGAGCAGTTCTTC
>TRBJ1-5|TRBV6-2/TRBV6-3|few|TRBD1
CASSYWQGAGQPQHF
TGTGCCAGCAGTTACTGGCAGGGGGCCGGTCAGCCCCAGCATTTT
>TRBJ1-4|TRBV9|few|-
CASSPFHGRDEKLFF
TGTGCCAGCAGCCCTTTCCACGGACGAGATGAAAAACTGTTTTTT
>TRBJ2-6|TRBV6-1|medium-sized|-
CASRTGSSGANVLTF
TGTGCCAGCAGAACTGGGAGCTCTGGGGCCAACGTCCTGACTTTC
>TRBJ1-1|TRBV7-8|many|-
CASRRGVNTEAFF
TGTGCCAGCAGGAGAGGTGTGAACACTGAAGCTTTCTTT
>TRBJ2-7|TRBV2|-|-
CASSETPNEQYF
TGTGCCAGCAGTGAAACGCCTAACGAGCAGTACTTC
>TRBJ2-7|TRBV2|-|-
CASSVSGQTYEQYF
TGTGCCAGCAGTGTTTCGGGGCAAACCTACGAGCAGTACTTC
>TRBJ1-6|TRBV4-2|many|-
CASSQGLIGRSSYNSPLHF
TGTGCCAGCAGCCAAGGCCTTATTGGACGGAGCTCCTATAATTCACCCCTCCACTTT
>TRBJ2-1|TRBV7-9|few|TRBD2
CASSGLAGANEQFF
TGTGCCAGCAGCGGGCTAGCGGGAGCCAATGAGCAGTTCTTC
>TRBJ1-2|TRBV20-1|few|-
CSARLPGEADGYTF
TGCAGTGCTAGATTACCGGGGGAAGCGGATGGCTACACCTTC
>TRBJ2-5|TRBV7-2|many|TRBD2
CASSDGLAGEGETQYF
TGTGCCAGCAGCGACGGACTAGCGGGAGAGGGAGAGACCCAGTACTTC